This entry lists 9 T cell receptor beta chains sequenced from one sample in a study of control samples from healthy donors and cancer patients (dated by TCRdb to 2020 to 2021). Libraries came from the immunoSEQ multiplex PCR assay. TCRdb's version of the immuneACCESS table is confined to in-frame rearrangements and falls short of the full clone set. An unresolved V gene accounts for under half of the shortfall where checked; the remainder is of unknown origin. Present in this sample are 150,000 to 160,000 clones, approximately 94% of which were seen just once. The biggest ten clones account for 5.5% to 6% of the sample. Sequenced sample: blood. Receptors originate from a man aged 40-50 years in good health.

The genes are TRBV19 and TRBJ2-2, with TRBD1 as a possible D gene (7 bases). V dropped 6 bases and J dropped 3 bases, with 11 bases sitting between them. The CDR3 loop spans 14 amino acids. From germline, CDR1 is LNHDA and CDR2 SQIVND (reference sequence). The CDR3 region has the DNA TGTGCCAGTAGCCAGGGGGGATACACCGGGGAGCTGTTTTTT. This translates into CASSQGGYTGELFF.

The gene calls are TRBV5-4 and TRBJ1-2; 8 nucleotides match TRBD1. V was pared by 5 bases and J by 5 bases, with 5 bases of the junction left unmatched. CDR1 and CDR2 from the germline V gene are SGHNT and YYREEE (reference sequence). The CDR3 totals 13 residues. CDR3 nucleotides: TGTGCCAGCAGTCTCGGGACAGGTTATGGCTACACCTTC. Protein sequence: CASSLGTGYGYTF.

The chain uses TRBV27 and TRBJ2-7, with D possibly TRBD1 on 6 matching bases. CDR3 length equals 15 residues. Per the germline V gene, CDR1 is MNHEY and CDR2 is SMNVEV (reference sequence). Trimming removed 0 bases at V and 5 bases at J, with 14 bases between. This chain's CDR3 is CASSLSTGIINEQYF. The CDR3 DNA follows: TGTGCCAGCAGTTTATCAACAGGGATTATCAACGAGCAGTACTTC.

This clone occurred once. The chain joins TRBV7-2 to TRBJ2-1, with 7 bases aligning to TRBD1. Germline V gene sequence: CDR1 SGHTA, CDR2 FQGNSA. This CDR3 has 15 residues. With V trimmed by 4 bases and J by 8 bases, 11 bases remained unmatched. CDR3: CASSSRQGSFDEQFF. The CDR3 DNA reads TGTGCCAGCAGCTCCAGACAGGGTAGTTTCGATGAGCAGTTCTTC.

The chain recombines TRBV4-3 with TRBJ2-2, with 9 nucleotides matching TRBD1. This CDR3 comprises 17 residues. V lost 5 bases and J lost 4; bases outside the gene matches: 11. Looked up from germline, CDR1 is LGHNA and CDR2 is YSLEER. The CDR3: CASSISLQGAGTGELFF. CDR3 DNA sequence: TGCGCCAGCAGCATTAGTTTACAGGGGGCGGGCACCGGGGAGCTGTTTTTT.

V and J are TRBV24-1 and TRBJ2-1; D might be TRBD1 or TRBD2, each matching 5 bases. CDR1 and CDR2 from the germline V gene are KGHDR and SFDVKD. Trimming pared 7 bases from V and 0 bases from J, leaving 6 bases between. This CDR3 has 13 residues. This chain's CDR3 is CATRGDSYNEQFF. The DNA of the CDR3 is TGTGCCACCAGGGGGGACTCCTACAATGAGCAGTTCTTC.

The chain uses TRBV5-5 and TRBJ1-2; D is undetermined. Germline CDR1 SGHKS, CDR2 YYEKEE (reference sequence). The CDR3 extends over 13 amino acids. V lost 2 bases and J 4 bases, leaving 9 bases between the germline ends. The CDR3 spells CASSFTRGYGYTF. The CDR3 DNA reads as TGTGCCAGCAGCTTCACTCGTGGCTATGGCTACACCTTC. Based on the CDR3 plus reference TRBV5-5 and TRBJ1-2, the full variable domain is DAGVTQSPTHLIKTRGQQVTLRCSPISGHKSVSWYQQVLGQGPQFIFQYYEKEERGRGNFPDRFSARQFPNYSSELNVNALLLGDSALYLCASSFTRGYGYTFGSGTRLTVV.

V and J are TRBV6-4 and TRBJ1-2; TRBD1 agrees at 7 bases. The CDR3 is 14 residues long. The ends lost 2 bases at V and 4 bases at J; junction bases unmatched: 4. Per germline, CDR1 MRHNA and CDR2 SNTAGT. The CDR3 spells CASSDEPGGYGYTF. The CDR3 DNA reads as TGTGCCAGCAGTGACGAGCCAGGGGGCTATGGCTACACCTTC.

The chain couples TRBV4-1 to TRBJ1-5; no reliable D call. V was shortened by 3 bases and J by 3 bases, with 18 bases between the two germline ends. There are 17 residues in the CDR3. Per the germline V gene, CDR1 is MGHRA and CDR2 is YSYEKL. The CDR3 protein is CASSHAPGIGANQPQHF. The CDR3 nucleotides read TGCGCCAGCAGCCACGCACCGGGGATAGGCGCCAATCAGCCCCAGCATTTT.